This TCR beta chain was captured in a study of CD8+ T cells in alopecia areata. Note on this clone: Its antigen is still unknown.

Study-level results: With one nonresponder, baseline CD8+ expansion's link to response remains uncertain.

Regarding treatment: oral pan-JAK inhibitor, 5-10 mg twice daily. PBMCs served as the source from which CD4+ and CD8+ T cells were sorted. Germline V lookup: CDR1 SGDLS, CDR2 YYNGEE. Trimming shortened V by 0 bases and J by 8 bases, and 14 bases separated the two germline ends. CDR3 length: 14 residues. RNA was extracted and reverse transcribed into cDNA as the sequencing template. Clones were sequenced by immunoSEQ multiplex PCR, and TCRdb holds only the in-frame ones, with some missing. The data show around 150,000 clones, about two thirds seen once. This sequence originates from a human donor with alopecia areata. The V and J genes are TRBV9 and TRBJ1-1, with D tentatively TRBD1 (5 bases). Sequences were derived from CD4+ T cells sorted from blood, sampled at week 4, from a patient treated with tofacitinib. CDR3 sequence reads: CASSVVPDRREAFF. The CDR3 DNA sequence: TGTGCCAGCAGCGTAGTACCCGACAGAAGAGAAGCTTTCTTT.